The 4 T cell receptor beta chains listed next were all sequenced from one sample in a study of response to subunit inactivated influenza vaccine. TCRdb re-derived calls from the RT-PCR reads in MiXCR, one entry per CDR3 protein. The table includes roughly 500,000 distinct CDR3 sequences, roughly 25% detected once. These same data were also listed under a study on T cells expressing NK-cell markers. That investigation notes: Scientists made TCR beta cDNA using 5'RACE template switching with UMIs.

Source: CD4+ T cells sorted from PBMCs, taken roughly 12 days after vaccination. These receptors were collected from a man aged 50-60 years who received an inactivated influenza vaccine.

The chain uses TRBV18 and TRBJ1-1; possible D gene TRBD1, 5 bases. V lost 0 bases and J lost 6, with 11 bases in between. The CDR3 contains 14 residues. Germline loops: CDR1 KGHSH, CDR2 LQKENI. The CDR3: CASSPPVGVAEAFF. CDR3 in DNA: TGTGCCAGCTCACCACCAGTAGGGGTGGCTGAAGCTTTCTTT.

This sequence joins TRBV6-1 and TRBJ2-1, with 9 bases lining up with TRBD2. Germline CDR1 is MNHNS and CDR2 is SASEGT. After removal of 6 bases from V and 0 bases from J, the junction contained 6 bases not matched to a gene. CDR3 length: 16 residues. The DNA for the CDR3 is TGTGCCAGCAGGGGGACTAGCTGGGTCTCCTACAATGAGCAGTTCTTC. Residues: CASRGTSWVSYNEQFF.

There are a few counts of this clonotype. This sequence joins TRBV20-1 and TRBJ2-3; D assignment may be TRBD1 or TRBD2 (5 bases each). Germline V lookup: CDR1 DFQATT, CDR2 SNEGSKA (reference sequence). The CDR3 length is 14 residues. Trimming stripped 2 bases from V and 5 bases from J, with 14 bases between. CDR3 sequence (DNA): TGCAGTGCTAGAAGGGACCCGACCCAAGATACGCAGTATTTT. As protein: CSARRDPTQDTQYF.

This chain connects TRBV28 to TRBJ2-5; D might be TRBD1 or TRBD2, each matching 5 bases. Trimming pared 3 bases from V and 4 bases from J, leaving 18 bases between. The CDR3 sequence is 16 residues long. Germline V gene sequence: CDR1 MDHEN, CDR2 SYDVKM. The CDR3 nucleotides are TGTGCCAGCAGTTTTATCGGAAGGGACGGGACAGAGACCCAGTACTTC. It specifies CASSFIGRDGTETQYF.